This TCR beta chain came from a study of T-cell memory formation after mild COVID-19. Trimming removed 5 bases from V and 1 base from J, with 17 bases in between. The CDR3 runs to 17 residues. Germline-derived CDR1 and CDR2 are SGHTA and FQGNSA. Via MiXCR, TCRdb re-called the 5' RACE reads, giving one row per CDR3 protein. The sample yields about 350,000 distinct CDR3 sequences, approximately 13% seen once. Sequenced material: PBMCs or a T cell subset sorted from them (not recorded which). The sequence was collected from a young man who had mild COVID-19 (a few samples of this study predate the infection). Cell type and time point are not known. The chain has TRBV7-2 and TRBJ2-2; a possible D gene is TRBD2 (6 bases). In DNA, the CDR3 is TGTGCCAGCAGCCCCCAAGCCGGGGGATTGAACACCGGGGAGCTGTTTTTT. The encoded protein is CASSPQAGGLNTGELFF.